Following are 26 T cell receptor beta chains from one sample sequenced in a study of identical twins. TCRdb passed the 5' RACE reads through MiXCR, listing each CDR3 protein once. In the table there are more than 400,000 distinct CDR3 sequences, approximately 14% of which are singletons. This same sample was also taken into another study, of yellow fever vaccine responses in identical twins.

Sequenced input: CD4+ T cells sorted from blood. The receptors come from a woman aged 18-29 years in good health.

CDR3 DNA sequence: TGTGCCAGCAGTTTAGGAGACAGCCTACAAGAGACCCAGTACTTC. This translates into CASSLGDSLQETQYF. The chain joins TRBV12-3 or TRBV12-4 to TRBJ2-5, with a weak D call TRBD1 (5 bases). This CDR3 is 15 amino acids long. V was cut by 1 base and J by 2 bases, with 11 bases left in between.

The sample holds a few counts of this clonotype. This chain links TRBV9 with TRBJ2-3; tentative D call: TRBD2 (6 bases). Germline CDR1 SGDLS, CDR2 YYNGEE. V shed 3 bases and J shed 2 bases, with 13 bases lying between them. The CDR3 is 15 residues long. The CDR3 here is CASSALEGYTDTQYF. Here the CDR3 DNA reads TGTGCCAGCAGCGCCCTGGAGGGGTACACAGATACGCAGTATTTT.

This clonotype was counted a few times. The rearrangement uses TRBV11-2 and TRBJ1-1, with D hard to call. Looked up from germline, CDR1 is SGHAT and CDR2 is FQNNGV. Trimming took 5 bases from V and 7 from J, leaving 11 bases between them. This CDR3 has 12 residues. CDR3 nucleotides: TGTGCCAGCAGCAGGGTCGGGTTTGAAGCTTTCTTT. Its translation is CASSRVGFEAFF.

The V and J genes are TRBV11-1 and TRBJ2-1, with no clear D. Germline V lookup: CDR1 SGHAT, CDR2 FQDESV (reference sequence). Trimming shortened V by 2 bases and J by 3 bases, and 11 bases separated the two germline ends. The CDR3 contains 15 residues. This chain's CDR3 is CASSLLGTRYNEQFF. Written as DNA, the CDR3 is TGTGCCAGCAGCTTACTAGGTACGCGCTACAATGAGCAGTTCTTC.

There are a few counts of this clonotype. The chain is built from TRBV10-2 and TRBJ2-5, with D possibly TRBD2 on 6 matching bases. Germline CDR1 reads WSHSY; CDR2 reads SAAADI. V gave up 4 bases and J gave up 6 bases, with 9 bases separating them. This CDR3 spans 12 amino acids. The CDR3 loop reads CASSVEGQTQYF. The CDR3 bases are TGCGCCAGCAGTGTGGAGGGTCAGACCCAGTACTTC.

The V gene is TRBV28, the J gene TRBJ2-5, with 13 bases aligning to TRBD2. There are 15 residues in the CDR3. CDR1 MDHEN and CDR2 SYDVKM come from the germline V gene. V lost 9 bases, J lost 1 base, and 5 bases stayed unmatched. This CDR3 is CASQGLAGLQETQYF. Written as DNA, the CDR3 is TGTGCCAGTCAGGGACTAGCGGGACTCCAAGAGACCCAGTACTTC.

This chain connects TRBV7-2 to TRBJ2-2, with TRBD2 as a possible D gene (6 bases). The V gene lost 8 bases and the J gene lost 4 bases, with 14 bases spanning the gap. The CDR3 totals 14 residues. Germline V lookup: CDR1 SGHTA, CDR2 FQGNSA. DNA of the CDR3: TGTGCCAGCCGGGAGAACAGTATCACCGGGGAGCTGTTTTTT. This sequence encodes CASRENSITGELFF.

The rearrangement joins TRBV12-3 or TRBV12-4 to TRBJ2-7, with D unclear. This CDR3 contains 12 residues. Trimming took off 1 base at V and 9 bases at J, with 10 bases between the two ends. CDR3 in amino acids: CASSLDGAGQYF. The CDR3 nucleotides read TGTGCCAGCAGTTTAGATGGTGCTGGGCAGTACTTC.

This clonotype was found a few times. V gene TRBV9 combines with J gene TRBJ2-1, with D perhaps TRBD2 (6 bases). The CDR3 is made up of 16 amino acids. V was shortened by 0 bases and J by 5 bases, with 15 bases between the two germline ends. CDR1 SGDLS and CDR2 YYNGEE come from the germline V gene. CDR3 residues: CASSVAIERANNEQFF. The CDR3 coding sequence is TGTGCCAGCAGCGTAGCTATAGAGCGGGCAAACAATGAGCAGTTCTTC. Drawing the rest from reference TRBV9 and TRBJ2-1, the complete variable domain is DSGVTQTPKHLITATGQRVTLRCSPRSGDLSVYWYQQSLDQGLQFLIQYYNGEERAKGNILERFSAQQFPDLHSELNLSSLELGDSALYFCASSVAIERANNEQFFGPGTRLTVL.

In this sample, this clonotype turned up many times. This sequence joins TRBV24-1 and TRBJ1-1, with D tentatively TRBD1 (6 bases). Trimming removed 2 bases from V and 1 base from J, with 10 bases in between. Germline loops: CDR1 KGHDR, CDR2 SFDVKD. The length of the CDR3 is 15 residues. The CDR3 region is CATSDSGHPNTEAFF. In nucleotides, the CDR3 is TGTGCCACCAGTGATTCGGGACATCCGAACACTGAAGCTTTCTTT.

The chain links TRBV6-2 or TRBV6-3 to TRBJ2-1, with a tentative D call TRBD1 (5 bases). V was trimmed by 6 bases and J by 6 bases, leaving 9 bases between them. The germline V gene has CDR1 MNHEY and CDR2 SVGEGT. This CDR3 contains 12 residues. The CDR3 is CASSRQFNEQFF. CDR3 in DNA: TGTGCCAGCAGCCGACAGTTCAATGAGCAGTTCTTC.

The gene calls are TRBV20-1 and TRBJ2-3, with D tentatively TRBD2 (5 bases). V was shortened by 4 bases and J by 0 bases, with 17 bases between the two germline ends. The CDR3 consists of 16 residues. The germline V gene encodes CDR1 DFQATT and CDR2 SNEGSKA (reference sequence). Here the CDR3 reads CSATPRRPGSTDTQYF. The CDR3 DNA reads as TGCAGTGCTACTCCAAGGCGGCCGGGGAGCACAGATACGCAGTATTTT.

This clonotype was observed a few times. The V gene is TRBV14, the J gene TRBJ2-7; D not certain. The CDR3 totals 13 residues. Per germline, CDR1 SGHDN and CDR2 FVKESK. The ends were cut back, 2 bases at V and 2 bases at J, with 7 bases in the middle. This CDR3 reads CASSQIPPYEQYF. The CDR3 nucleotides are TGTGCCAGCAGCCAAATCCCTCCCTACGAGCAGTACTTC. Together with reference TRBV14 and TRBJ2-7, the CDR3 gives the full variable domain: EAGVTQFPSHSVIEKGQTVTLRCDPISGHDNLYWYRRVMGKEIKFLLHFVKESKQDESGMPNNRFLAERTGGTYSTLKVQPAELEDSGVYFCASSQIPPYEQYFGPGTRLTVT.

The sample holds a few counts of this clonotype. The V call is TRBV6-1, the J call TRBJ2-2, with D unclear. V dropped 4 bases and J dropped 4 bases, with 7 bases sitting between them. Germline CDR1 and CDR2: MNHNS and SASEGT. The CDR3 covers 13 residues. The CDR3 spells CASSGVGTGELFF. For the CDR3, the DNA is TGTGCCAGCAGTGGGGTAGGCACCGGGGAGCTGTTTTTT.

This clonotype was found a few times. This chain uses TRBV6-4 with TRBJ2-4, with D unclear. This CDR3 is built from 13 residues. Germline loops: CDR1 MRHNA, CDR2 SNTAGT. The V end lost 8 bases, the J end lost 0 bases, and 8 bases lay between the germline ends. In DNA form, the CDR3 reads TGTGCCAGCTGGCCGGAAGCCAAAAACATTCAGTACTTC. Translation gives CASWPEAKNIQYF.

The chain is built from TRBV25-1 and TRBJ2-5; D is possibly TRBD1 or TRBD2 (7 bases each). The CDR3 is 14 amino acids. V shed 4 bases and J shed 4 bases, with 13 bases lying between them. Germline V gene lookup returns CDR1 MGHDK and CDR2 SYGVNS. The CDR3: CASSGIRGGETQYF. The DNA for the CDR3 is TGTGCCAGCAGTGGGATCAGGGGGGGAGAGACCCAGTACTTC.

This clonotype has just a few counts. V and J are TRBV4-2 and TRBJ2-7; D gene uncertain. Germline assignment: CDR1 LGHNA and CDR2 YNFKEQ. This CDR3 comprises 18 residues. V lost 4 bases and J lost 0, with 22 bases in between. Written as DNA, the CDR3 is TGTGCCAGCAGCCGGGAAAGCGCTACCCTTGCCTACTCCTACGAGCAGTACTTC. Its protein product is CASSRESATLAYSYEQYF.

V is TRBV20-1 and J is TRBJ2-7, with 9 bases aligning to TRBD2. The length of the CDR3 is 13 residues. Germline V lookup: CDR1 DFQATT, CDR2 SNEGSKA (reference sequence). V was pared by 6 bases and J by 2 bases, with 5 bases of the junction left unmatched. CDR3 protein: CSARGTSPYEQYF. The DNA for the CDR3 is TGCAGTGCCCGGGGGACTAGCCCCTACGAGCAGTACTTC.

This clonotype was seen just once. The chain recombines TRBV20-1 with TRBJ2-3; D unclear. Matching the DNA end better, TRBJ1-5 makes the J call doubtful. The CDR3 has 14 residues. Germline V gives CDR1 DFQATT, CDR2 SNEGSKA (reference sequence). As DNA, the CDR3 is TGCAGTGCCAATAAGGACCCTAGCACAGATACGCAGCATTTT. This encodes CSANKDPSTDTQHF.

This clonotype was detected ten times or more. The chain carries TRBV28 and TRBJ1-1, with D possibly being TRBD1 (5 bases). Trimming stripped 6 bases from V and 5 bases from J, with 13 bases between. The CDR3 runs to 13 residues. Germline CDR1 MDHEN, CDR2 SYDVKM. CDR3 nucleotide sequence: TGTGCCAGCAGATGGGTGGGGGGTACTGAAGCTTTCTTT. This translates into CASRWVGGTEAFF.

The sample holds many counts of this clonotype. V and J are TRBV12-3 or TRBV12-4 and TRBJ2-1; D is unclear. This CDR3 region has 15 residues. With 7 bases removed from V and 5 bases from J, the gap between germline ends came to 18 bases. The CDR3 loop reads CASTYDVVSHNEQFF. For the CDR3, the DNA is TGTGCCAGCACCTACGACGTCGTAAGTCACAATGAGCAGTTCTTC.

The chain recombines TRBV7-9 with TRBJ1-1; no clear D gene. Per the germline V gene, CDR1 is SEHNR and CDR2 is FQNEAQ (reference sequence). Trimming cost V 11 bases and J 6 bases, with 16 bases left between them. The CDR3 has 12 amino acids. The CDR3 sequence is CAASGGSSEAFF. In nucleotides, the CDR3 is TGTGCCGCAAGCGGAGGGAGCTCTGAAGCTTTCTTT.

V is TRBV4-1 and J is TRBJ2-7; 10 bases are shared with TRBD2. The CDR3 spans 16 residues. Germline CDR1 and CDR2: MGHRA and YSYEKL. Trimming removed 6 bases from V and 2 bases from J; junction bases left unmatched: 10. The chain's CDR3 is CASRQLAGSLTYEQYF. In DNA, the CDR3 is TGCGCCAGCAGACAACTAGCGGGAAGCCTGACCTACGAGCAGTACTTC.

This clonotype was counted between two and nine times. The DNA of the CDR3 is TGTGCCAGCAGCTTAACCCCCGGGTCAGGAGCGCGCACAGATACGCAGTATTTT. Its translation: CASSLTPGSGARTDTQYF. This chain joins TRBV7-3 and TRBJ2-3; no reliable D call. The CDR3 covers 18 residues. Trimming stripped 0 bases from V and 1 base from J, with 17 bases between. CDR1 SGHTA and CDR2 FQGTGA come from the germline V gene. Looking up the rest from reference TRBV7-3 and TRBJ2-3 gives the full variable domain: GAGVSQTPSNKVTEKGKYVELRCDPISGHTALYWYRQSLGQGPEFLIYFQGTGAADDSGLPNDRFFAVRPEGSVSTLKIQRTERGDSAVYLCASSLTPGSGARTDTQYFGPGTRLTVL.

This clonotype showed up just a few times. This rearrangement joins TRBV7-9 to TRBJ1-1; 7 bases align to TRBD1. This CDR3 has 15 residues. Germline CDR1 and CDR2: SEHNR and FQNEAQ (reference sequence). V was clipped by 5 bases and J by 1 base; unmatched bases: 7. The CDR3 DNA sequence: TGTGCCAGCAGCACCCCTTGGGACAGGAACACTGAAGCTTTCTTT. It yields the protein CASSTPWDRNTEAFF.

This clonotype has just a few counts. This chain connects TRBV12-3 or TRBV12-4 to TRBJ2-1; TRBD2 matches 8 bases. After removal of 6 bases from V and 13 bases from J, the junction contained 8 bases not matched to a gene. CDR3 length: 12 residues. CDR3 nucleotides: TGTGCCAGCAGCAGCCAGCGGGAGCCTCAGTTCTTC. It is translated as CASSSQREPQFF.